This T cell receptor beta chain was sequenced for a study of blood T cell repertoires in COVID-19. The wider study: Samples came from the United States, Italy and Spain, spanning acute and convalescent COVID-19. T cells, B-cell-depleted T cells, or PBMCs supplied cDNA or gDNA.

The length of the CDR3 is 13 residues. Trimming shortened V by 0 bases and J by 7 bases, and 6 bases separated the two germline ends. CDR1 and CDR2 (germline): LGHNA, YSLEER. Original analysis: Amplification of reference gene primers was used by the study to estimate nucleated cell counts. Produced via immunoSEQ multiplex PCR; TCRdb's table is partial and in-frame only. Clone size and V and J calls were adopted from that table, with D and trimming inferred from the DNA. This table holds about 82,000 clones, 75% to 90% found once. The table lists this clone with a count of one. This chain joins TRBV4-3 and TRBJ2-2; D perhaps matches TRBD2 (6 bases). This TCR was recovered from a woman aged 40-49 years with active or convalescent COVID-19. Sequencing was performed on peripheral blood. Here the CDR3 reads CASSQERGGELFF. The CDR3 coding sequence is TGCGCCAGCAGCCAAGAGCGGGGCGGGGAGCTGTTTTTT.